Listed below are T cell receptor beta chains from one sample, sequenced in a study of identical twins. In TCRdb, the 5' RACE reads were re-called with MiXCR into one record per CDR3 protein. The table records about 890,000 distinct CDR3 sequences, 9% to 15% of them present only once. These data are also associated with another study on yellow fever vaccine responses in identical twins.

Input material: PBMCs. These receptors were taken from a woman between 18 and 30 years old in good health. CDR3s include the opening cysteine and the closing phenylalanine or tryptophan. The order of the fields is V gene, clone size, J gene, D gene, CDR3 DNA, CDR3 protein. D genes are given only for firm matches. The listing skips clone size in some rows; elsewhere it reads once, few, many or a size class.

V: TRBV9; size: many; J: TRBJ2-1; D: TRBD1; DNA: TGTGCCAGCAGCGTAGGACAGGGAGACGATGAGCAGTTCTTC; CDR3: CASSVGQGDDEQFF
V: TRBV11-1; size: NA; J: TRBJ2-5; D: TRBD2; DNA: TGTGCCAGCAGCCTGTGGACTAGCGGACGGGGGACCCAGTACTTC; CDR3: CASSLWTSGRGTQYF
V: TRBV20-1; size: many; J: TRBJ2-1; D: TRBD2; DNA: TGCAGTGCCAGGGGGACTAGCGGGGGAAACTACAATGAGCAGTTCTTC; CDR3: CSARGTSGGNYNEQFF
V: TRBV6-2/TRBV6-3; size: few; J: TRBJ2-2; D: TRBD1; DNA: TGTGCCAGCAGCATAGGACAGGTCCCGAACACCGGGGAGCTGTTTTTT; CDR3: CASSIGQVPNTGELFF
V: TRBV2; size: few; J: TRBJ1-6; D: TRBD1; DNA: TGTGCCAGCAGTGCGGGGACAGGGATTTCACCCCTCCACTTT; CDR3: CASSAGTGISPLHF
V: TRBV29-1; size: many; J: TRBJ2-1; D: NA; DNA: TGCAGCGTTGATGGCCAGGGCAATGAGCAGTTCTTC; CDR3: CSVDGQGNEQFF
V: TRBV10-2; size: NA; J: TRBJ2-3; D: TRBD2; DNA: TGCGCCAGCAGCAGGGGACGACTAGCGGGGGGGCATGATACGCAGTATTTT; CDR3: CASSRGRLAGGHDTQYF
V: TRBV11-1; size: few; J: TRBJ2-1; D: TRBD1; DNA: TGTGCCAGCAGCTTAGGCCGGGGGACAGGGGACATCTCCTACAATGAGCAGTTCTTC; CDR3: CASSLGRGTGDISYNEQFF
V: TRBV3-1; size: NA; J: TRBJ1-1; D: TRBD1; DNA: TGTGCCAGCAGCAAGGACAGGGGGCTCACTGAAGCTTTCTTT; CDR3: CASSKDRGLTEAFF
V: TRBV4-1; size: NA; J: TRBJ2-1; D: TRBD2; DNA: TGCGCCAGCAGCCAAGCAAGCGGGGAATACAATGAGCAGTTCTTC; CDR3: CASSQASGEYNEQFF
V: TRBV11-2; size: few; J: TRBJ2-3; D: TRBD2; DNA: TGTGCCAGCAGCCCCTCCGGGTATAGCGGGAACACAGATACGCAGTATTTT; CDR3: CASSPSGYSGNTDTQYF
V: TRBV12-3/TRBV12-4; size: many; J: TRBJ2-5; D: TRBD1; DNA: TGTGCCAGCAGTTCCGGGACAGGGAGTCCGCAAGAGACCCAGTACTTC; CDR3: CASSSGTGSPQETQYF
V: TRBV9; size: few; J: TRBJ1-4; D: NA; DNA: TGTGCCAGCAGCGTAGGTCTCAGGACCGATCATAATGAAAAACTGTTTTTT; CDR3: CASSVGLRTDHNEKLFF
V: TRBV7-9; size: many; J: TRBJ1-2; D: NA; DNA: TGTGCCAGCAGCCTAACTAACTATGGCTACACCTTC; CDR3: CASSLTNYGYTF
V: TRBV3-1; size: many; J: TRBJ2-2; D: NA; DNA: TGTGCCAGCAGCCAAGCAGGGTCCGGGGAGCTGTTTTTT; CDR3: CASSQAGSGELFF
V: TRBV7-9; size: NA; J: TRBJ2-2; D: NA; DNA: TGTGCCAGCAGCTCGCTGGAGAACACCGGGGAGCTGTTTTTT; CDR3: CASSSLENTGELFF
V: TRBV4-1; size: few; J: TRBJ2-1; D: TRBD2; DNA: TGCGCCAGCAGCCAAGATAGGGAGGGCTCCTACAATGAGCAGTTCTTC; CDR3: CASSQDREGSYNEQFF
V: TRBV12-3/TRBV12-4; size: NA; J: TRBJ1-2; D: TRBD1; DNA: TGTGCCAGCAGTTACCGACCCCGACAGGGTCATGGCTACACCTTC; CDR3: CASSYRPRQGHGYTF
V: TRBV20-1; size: NA; J: TRBJ2-7; D: TRBD2; DNA: TGCAGTGCGGGCGGTCTAGCGGGGGTCCGGGAAGGAGAGCAGTACTTC; CDR3: CSAGGLAGVREGEQYF
V: TRBV5-1; size: many; J: TRBJ1-2; D: NA; DNA: TGCGCCAGCAGCTTGGCCAAAATGCGGACTGGAGTCCCTAATACATTGGGCTACACCTTC; CDR3: CASSLAKMRTGVPNTLGYTF
V: TRBV15; size: few; J: TRBJ2-1; D: NA; DNA: TGTGCCACCAGCGGACTCCAAGGAGAGCAGTTCTTC; CDR3: CATSGLQGEQFF
V: TRBV6-1; size: few; J: TRBJ2-2; D: NA; DNA: TGTGCCAGCACCTTTACGAACACCGGGGAGCTGTTTTTT; CDR3: CASTFTNTGELFF
V: TRBV6-1; size: few; J: TRBJ1-5; D: NA; DNA: TGTGCCAGCAGTGGAGGACAGTCCCAGCCCCAGCATTTT; CDR3: CASSGGQSQPQHF
V: TRBV4-1; size: few; J: TRBJ1-5; D: TRBD1; DNA: TGCGCCAGCAGCCAACTACAGGGGGTGAGCCAGCCCCAGCATTTT; CDR3: CASSQLQGVSQPQHF
V: TRBV6-1; size: many; J: TRBJ2-2; D: TRBD1; DNA: TGTGCCAGCACCCCCGTGACAGGGAAGACCGGGGAGCTGTTTTTT; CDR3: CASTPVTGKTGELFF
V: TRBV7-8; size: few; J: TRBJ2-2; D: TRBD1; DNA: TGTGCCAGCAGCACCCGGGACAGGGTGGCCACCGGGGAGCTGTTTTTT; CDR3: CASSTRDRVATGELFF
V: TRBV6-6; size: NA; J: TRBJ2-3; D: NA; DNA: TGTGCCAGCAACCAGCGGGCTGGAAATACGCAGTATTTT; CDR3: CASNQRAGNTQYF
V: TRBV4-1; size: few; J: TRBJ2-5; D: TRBD2; DNA: TGCGCCAGCAGCAAGGAGCGGGAGGGCCGCAGGGAGACCCAGTACTTC; CDR3: CASSKEREGRRETQYF
V: TRBV18; size: few; J: TRBJ2-5; D: NA; DNA: TGTGCCAGCTCACCACGTTCCGAGACCCAGTACTTC; CDR3: CASSPRSETQYF
V: TRBV6-5; size: NA; J: TRBJ1-2; D: NA; DNA: TGTGCCTGCCGGTCGGAGGCTGGCTACACCTTC; CDR3: CACRSEAGYTF
V: TRBV20-1; size: NA; J: TRBJ2-7; D: TRBD1; DNA: TGCAGTGCTAGACTGTCACGCCCGGGACAGTTCTCCTACGAGCAGTACTTC; CDR3: CSARLSRPGQFSYEQYF
V: TRBV7-2; size: few; J: TRBJ2-3; D: NA; DNA: TGTGCCAGCAGCTTTGAGTGGCTCAACACAGATACGCAGTATTTT; CDR3: CASSFEWLNTDTQYF
V: TRBV29-1; size: NA; J: TRBJ1-2; D: NA; DNA: TGCAGCGTTGAAAGGACAGTCCTCTATGGCTACACCTTC; CDR3: CSVERTVLYGYTF
V: TRBV5-5; size: NA; J: TRBJ1-1; D: NA; DNA: TGTGCCAGCAGCTTGGCACCATCGCCCATGAACACTGAAGCTTTCTTT; CDR3: CASSLAPSPMNTEAFF
V: TRBV6-4; size: few; J: TRBJ2-3; D: TRBD2; DNA: TGTGCCAGCAGTGACGGGGCTAGCGGGCAAACAGATACGCAGTATTTT; CDR3: CASSDGASGQTDTQYF
V: TRBV28; size: many; J: TRBJ2-7; D: NA; DNA: TGTGCCAGTAATATGGGGTCCCTCAGGAACGAGCAGTACTTC; CDR3: CASNMGSLRNEQYF
V: TRBV13; size: NA; J: TRBJ2-7; D: NA; DNA: TGTGCCAGCAGCCCCGGGAGTCACTACGAGCAGTACTTC; CDR3: CASSPGSHYEQYF
V: TRBV28; size: NA; J: TRBJ2-7; D: NA; DNA: TGTGCCAGCAGTGTACCTTCAAACCCAGGCTCCTACGAGCAGTACTTC; CDR3: CASSVPSNPGSYEQYF
V: TRBV14; size: NA; J: TRBJ2-1; D: NA; DNA: TGTGCCAGCAGCCAACCTAACACCCTCAATGGGCTCCCCAATGAGCAGTTCTTC; CDR3: CASSQPNTLNGLPNEQFF
V: TRBV4-1; size: NA; J: TRBJ2-2; D: TRBD2; DNA: TGCGCCAGCAGCCAAGGAGGACTAGCGGGCGTCACCGGGGAGCTGTTTTTT; CDR3: CASSQGGLAGVTGELFF
V: TRBV7-9; size: NA; J: TRBJ2-7; D: NA; DNA: TGTGCCAGCAGCCCCCCTGGAGGGGGCGCCGGTCTCGAGCAGTACTTC; CDR3: CASSPPGGGAGLEQYF